Following are 7 T cell receptor beta chains from one sample sequenced in a study of T cells in Graves' hyperthyroidism and ophthalmopathy. It was RNA transcripts that yielded the amplified TCR beta CDR3 regions. Researchers ran a first-round RT-PCR on the TCR CDR3 using the HTBI primer set. TCRdb redid the calling of the multiplex PCR reads with MiXCR, one entry per CDR3 protein. The table includes just over 550,000 distinct CDR3 sequences, around 46% detected once. The sequencing sample was made of peripheral blood or thyroid tissue (not recorded which). The receptors originated from a woman aged 18-29 years with Graves' hyperthyroidism.

The J gene is TRBJ1-1, the V gene TRBV9; TRBD1 agrees at 9 bases. V trimming: 0 bases; J trimming: 0 bases; junction bases outside the gene matches: 3. The CDR3 is made up of 16 amino acids. Germline V gene sequence: CDR1 SGDLS, CDR2 YYNGEE. CDR3 region: CASSVEDRGMNTEAFF. The CDR3 region has the DNA TGTGCCAGCAGCGTAGAGGACAGGGGCATGAACACTGAAGCTTTCTTT.

This clonotype was seen ten or more times. This chain joins TRBV2 and TRBJ1-2; 7 positions agree with TRBD1. The CDR3 spans 13 residues. The junction had 11 bases not matched to a gene; V was cut back by 6 bases and J by 10 bases. The germline V gene has CDR1 SNHLY and CDR2 FYNNEI. The CDR3 loop is CASRGTAYSDYTF. CDR3 nucleotides: TGTGCCAGCAGGGGGACAGCTTACTCGGACTACACCTTC.

This chain joins TRBV20-1 and TRBJ2-7; D assignment may be TRBD1 or TRBD2 (5 bases each). With 5 bases removed from V and 0 bases from J, the gap between germline ends came to 17 bases. The CDR3 covers 15 residues. Germline assignment: CDR1 DFQATT and CDR2 SNEGSKA (reference sequence). Written as DNA, the CDR3 is TGCAGTGCTGGGGTTGGGGCGGGCCACTCCTACGAGCAGTACTTC. It encodes CSAGVGAGHSYEQYF.

The chain employs TRBV7-9 and TRBJ1-2; no firm D call. The CDR3 runs 12 residues. The V and J ends lost 7 bases and 6 bases respectively, with 12 bases between them. CDR1 and CDR2 from the germline V gene are SEHNR and FQNEAQ (reference sequence). The CDR3 DNA reads as TGTGCCAGCACCCCGAGGGCGGATGGCTACACCTTC. This translates into CASTPRADGYTF.

The genes are TRBV2 and TRBJ1-4; tentatively, D is TRBD1 (5 bases). The CDR3 has 14 residues. CDR1 and CDR2 (germline): SNHLY, FYNNEI. The V and J ends lost 5 bases and 7 bases respectively, with 14 bases between them. This CDR3 reads CASSPDSLREKLFF. The CDR3 coding sequence is TGTGCCAGCAGTCCCGACAGCCTTCGTGAAAAACTGTTTTTT.

The CDR3 DNA follows: TGCAGCGTTGAAGGGGACGCAAACTCCTACGAGCAGTACTTC. Translated, it gives CSVEGDANSYEQYF. The rearrangement links TRBV29-1 to TRBJ2-7, with D possibly being TRBD1 or TRBD2 (5 bases each). The CDR3 covers 14 residues. Germline lookup yields CDR1 SQVTM and CDR2 ANQGSEA. V was shortened by 1 base and J by 0 bases, with 10 bases between the two germline ends.

V is TRBV7-9 and J is TRBJ2-2, with D perhaps given as TRBD1 or TRBD2 (5 bases each). CDR3 size: 16 residues. Germline V gene sequence: CDR1 SEHNR, CDR2 FQNEAQ (reference sequence). Trimming pared 3 bases from V and 3 bases from J, leaving 14 bases between. The CDR3 spells CASSLPRDGYTGELFF. CDR3 bases: TGTGCCAGCAGCTTGCCCCGGGACGGCTACACCGGGGAGCTGTTTTTT.